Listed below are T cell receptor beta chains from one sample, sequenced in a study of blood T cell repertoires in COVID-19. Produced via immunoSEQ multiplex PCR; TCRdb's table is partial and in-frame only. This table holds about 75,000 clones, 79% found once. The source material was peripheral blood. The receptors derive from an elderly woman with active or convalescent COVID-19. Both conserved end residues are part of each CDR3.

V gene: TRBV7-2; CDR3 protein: CASSSPTSGGRNIQYF
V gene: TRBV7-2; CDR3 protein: CASTPFGAGETQYF
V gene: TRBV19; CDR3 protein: CASSILDRDGYTF
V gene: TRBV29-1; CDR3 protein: CSARKGALTNEKLFF
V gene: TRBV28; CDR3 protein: CASTLNTEAFF
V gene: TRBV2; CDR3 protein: CASSGQGLFAGANVLTF
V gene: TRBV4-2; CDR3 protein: CASSQWEGPYEQYF
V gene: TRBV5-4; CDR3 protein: CASSRGQVTNEKLFF
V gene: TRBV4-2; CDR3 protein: CASSQPGQFNEQFF
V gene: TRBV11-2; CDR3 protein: CASSFIGRGGTYEQYF
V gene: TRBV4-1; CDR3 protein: CASSQGPWEGTEAFF
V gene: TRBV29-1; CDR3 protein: CSGGDRQETQYF
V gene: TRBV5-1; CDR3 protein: CASSLVAGQVGYEQYF
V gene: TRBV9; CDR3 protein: CASSAVLAGGREQFF
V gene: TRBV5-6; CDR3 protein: CASSLNNRGAKHF
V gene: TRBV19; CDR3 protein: CASSILQSSSGNTIYF
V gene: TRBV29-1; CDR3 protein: CSVAEGLEAFF
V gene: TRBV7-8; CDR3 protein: CASSLVGGNTGELFF
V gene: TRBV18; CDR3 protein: CASSLQGEGGYTF
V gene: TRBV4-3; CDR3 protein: CASSQEDRMYSGELFF
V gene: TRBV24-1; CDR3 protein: CATSDKRTARRSETQYF
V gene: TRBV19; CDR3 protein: CASSRQGSALPSPLHF
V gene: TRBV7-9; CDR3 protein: CASSSGTGVETQYF
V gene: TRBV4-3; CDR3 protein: CASSQETGGNEKLFF
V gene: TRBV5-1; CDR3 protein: CASSPPSGGAYEQYF
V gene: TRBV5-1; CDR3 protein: CASILLAGRWDTQYF
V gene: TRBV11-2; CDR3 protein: CATRGADPLTGYYEQYF
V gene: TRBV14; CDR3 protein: CASSPPGHLYEQYF
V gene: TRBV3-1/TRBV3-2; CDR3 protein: CASSRGQGVGELFF
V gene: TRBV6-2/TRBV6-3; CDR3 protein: CASSLGLGEQFF
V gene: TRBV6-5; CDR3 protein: CASTNGQAKGYTF
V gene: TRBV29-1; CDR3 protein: CSVDRGSTSGRIDEQYF
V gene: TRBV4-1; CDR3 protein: CASSQDFGRNTIYF
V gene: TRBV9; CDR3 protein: CASSVGSGTEAFF
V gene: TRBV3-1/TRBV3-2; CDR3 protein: CASSQELRGGGYTF
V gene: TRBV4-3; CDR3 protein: CASSHRPGQATFF
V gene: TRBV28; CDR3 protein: CASTGWGGRASSYEQYF
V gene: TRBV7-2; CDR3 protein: CASSSTGKSGNTIYF
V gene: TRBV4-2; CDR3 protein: CASSQDLAGGGFF
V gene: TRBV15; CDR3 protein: CATSRVAGDRGGNEQFF
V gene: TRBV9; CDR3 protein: CASSDQSGSRNEQYF
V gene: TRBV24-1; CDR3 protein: CATSDWPRTDTQYF
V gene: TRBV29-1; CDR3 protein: CSVSGQPDSGNTIYF
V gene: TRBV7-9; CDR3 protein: CASSSTDALGTDTQYF
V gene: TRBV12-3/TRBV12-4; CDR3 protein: CASSGTVHQPQHF